One T cell receptor (beta chain) is described in this entry. What this receptor recognizes is not known. Qualities for individual bases were not recorded, and no much larger clone is one base off. TCRbeta CDR3 regions were amplified from genomic DNA by means of the immunoSEQ Assay, a bias-controlled multiplex PCR. The authors processed their data as follows. The number of nucleated cells in each sample was estimated by amplification of reference gene primers within the assay. To quantify the absolute abundance of each unique TCRbeta CDR3 rearrangement, sequence reads were collapsed and filtered. For each sample, productive Simpson clonality was calculated by taking the square root of Simpson's diversity index across productive rearrangements. TCRdb took over this immuneACCESS table, retaining in-frame rearrangements with V and J assigned. Such tables are incomplete; in checked studies, under half of the missing clones stem from an unresolved V gene, and the remainder is unexplained. That table is the source of V, J and clone size, and D and trimming were worked out from the DNA. In this sample the table shows a few hundred thousand clones, approximately 92% of which occur a single time. The ten largest account for roughly 2.7% of the sample.

In Seattle, one collaborating source enrolled patients while the infection was active and tracked those patients longitudinally over the course of disease. Whole blood was collected in K2EDTA tubes by collaborating institutions according to the institutions' own protocols. For TCRbeta analysis, collaborators shipped samples as frozen whole blood, isolated PBMCs, or DNA extracted from either of those sample types. This specimen comes from a study of blood T cell repertoires in COVID-19 (TCRdb year 2020). Looking at the study overall: Samples covering the acute and convalescent phases of COVID-19 were provided by collaborators in the United States, Italy and Spain. Nearly every sample came with metadata listing a de-identified subject ID, COVID-19 status, age in years and sex. HLA class I and class II types, where available, came from metadata supplied by the sample provider rather than from assay-based typing. The repertoires were made available in a free public database intended to serve as a resource for research on the immune response to SARS-CoV-2. Samples were obtained from the ongoing ImmuneRACE study (first 160 participants) and from 1,000 to 1,500 subjects provided by 6 global collaborators. The dataset comprised deeply sampled blood TCRbeta repertoires from subjects exposed to, actively infected with, or recovered from COVID-19. The prospective study material was composed of cDNA or gDNA derived from T cells, B-cell-depleted T cells, or PBMCs.

Results the study describes overall, beyond this receptor: How much clinical and demographic metadata was included differed by source and by participant, and the metadata was provided uncurated.

The source is a person aged 18 to 35 with COVID-19, enrolled during active disease. Sequenced input: peripheral blood.

The DNA sequence follows: TGTGCCAGCAGTTTTACCGGGGTCAACAATCAGCCCCAGCATTTT. Its protein is CASSFTGVNNQPQHF. The rearranged segments are TRBV28 and TRBJ1-5; the D gene cannot be resolved reliably. Based on the germline V gene, the CDR1 and CDR2 sequences are MDHEN and SYDVKM. The junction shows trimming of 3 bases on V and 3 bases on J, plus 12 bases between the germline ends. The CDR3 holds 15 amino acids from the cysteine to the phenylalanine. Just the 45-base CDR3 DNA is kept, in frame starting at base 1.